This T cell receptor beta chain came from a study of blood T cell repertoires in COVID-19. On the study more broadly: From T cells, B-cell-depleted T cells, or PBMCs came the material, which was cDNA or gDNA.

Libraries were prepared by immunoSEQ multiplex PCR; TCRdb keeps only in-frame clonotypes and omits some of them. The sample has more than 250,000 clones; around 82% are singletons. The sample consisted of peripheral blood. The receptor was isolated from a woman aged 45 to 65 with acute or convalescent COVID-19.

This chain's CDR3 is CASSDSGGAKNIQYF. DNA for the CDR3: TGCGCCAGCAGTGATAGCGGGGGAGCCAAAAACATTCAGTACTTC. The chain links TRBV10-1 to TRBJ2-4, with TRBD2 matching 9 bases. CDR1 and CDR2 (germline): WNHNN, SYGVQD (reference sequence). The CDR3 runs 15 residues. With V trimmed by 3 bases and J by 0 bases, 0 bases remained unmatched.